The 11 T cell receptor beta chains given below trace back to one sample, sequenced in a study of OX40 agonist ivuxolimab in advanced cancers. Produced via immunoSEQ multiplex PCR; TCRdb's table is partial and in-frame only. This table has about 35,000 clones, around 84% appearing once. Sequencing was performed on CD4+ or CD8+ T cells sorted from blood, taken in a trial of the OX40 agonist ivuxolimab. These receptors were taken from an adult with an advanced solid tumor such as melanoma, head and neck, liver or kidney cancer.

This clone is a singleton in its sample. CDR3 loop: CASSLARASSAFF. CDR3 nucleotide sequence: TGTGCCAGCAGCTTAGCGCGCGCCAGTTCAGCTTTCTTT. The chain couples TRBV7-2 to TRBJ1-1; D call uncertain. Trimming pared 0 bases from V and 10 bases from J, leaving 12 bases between. CDR1 is SGHTA, CDR2 FQGNSA, per germline. The CDR3 loop spans 13 amino acids.

The chain uses TRBV5-5 and TRBJ2-1, with a possible D match to TRBD2 (6 bases). Germline-derived CDR1 and CDR2 are SGHKS and YYEKEE (reference sequence). Trimming took off 1 base at V and 5 bases at J, with 13 bases between the two ends. The CDR3 totals 15 residues. CDR3 amino acids: CASSLRRGGDNEQFF. CDR3 nucleotide sequence: TGTGCCAGCAGCTTGAGGCGGGGTGGGGACAATGAGCAGTTCTTC.

V usage is TRBV5-1 and J usage is TRBJ2-1; 7 bases agree with TRBD2. V dropped 4 bases and J dropped 3; count of bases not matched to a gene: 10. The CDR3 is 16 amino acids. Germline values: CDR1 SGHRS, CDR2 YFSETQ. The CDR3 region has the DNA TGCGCCAGCAGCCCGAGCGGGGAGTTAGGCTACAATGAGCAGTTCTTC. The encoded protein is CASSPSGELGYNEQFF.

There are a few counts of this clone. The genes are TRBV21-1 and TRBJ1-5. TRBV21-1 is listed as a pseudogene. This CDR3 region has 11 residues. This CDR3 is CASSKGQPQHF. CDR3 in DNA: TGTGCCAGCAGCAAGGGTCAGCCCCAGCATTTT.

This chain connects TRBV6-4 to TRBJ2-3, with 10 bases aligning to TRBD2. The CDR3 contains 15 residues. J was trimmed by 4 bases and V by 3 bases; bases with no gene match: 4. Germline CDR1 and CDR2: MRHNA and SNTAGT. CDR3 nucleotide sequence: TGTGCCAGCAGTGAGAGCGGGGGGGCCGCAGATACGCAGTATTTT. Translation gives CASSESGGAADTQYF.

This clone was observed once. The gene calls are TRBV4-2 and TRBJ1-4; D is uncertain. V was clipped by 0 bases and J by 5 bases, with 7 bases between them. The CDR3 is made up of 14 amino acids. The germline V gene encodes CDR1 LGHNA and CDR2 YNFKEQ. The CDR3 bases are TGTGCCAGCAGCCAAGATCGACTGAATGAAAAACTGTTTTTT. Residues: CASSQDRLNEKLFF.

The gene calls are TRBV19 and TRBJ2-4; a possible D gene is TRBD2 (6 bases). This CDR3 spans 15 amino acids. Per germline, CDR1 LNHDA and CDR2 SQIVND (reference sequence). V dropped 3 bases and J dropped 7 bases, with 16 bases sitting between them. The CDR3 spells CASSMGREMGNIQYF. CDR3 coding DNA: TGTGCCAGTAGTATGGGGCGGGAAATGGGCAACATTCAGTACTTC.

CDR3 amino acids: CASSESPHGTSYNEQFF. The CDR3 nucleotides are TGCGCCAGCAGTGAGTCCCCCCACGGAACCTCCTACAATGAGCAGTTCTTC. J is TRBJ2-1 and V is TRBV10-1; D uncertain. In germline, CDR1 is WNHNN, CDR2 SYGVQD (reference sequence). The ends were cut back, 0 bases at V and 0 bases at J, with 12 bases in the middle. The CDR3 has 17 amino acids.

The chain has TRBV6-6 and TRBJ2-5, with D tentatively TRBD2 (6 bases). CDR1 is MNHNY and CDR2 is SVGAGI in the germline V gene (reference sequence). V was cut by 5 bases and J by 4 bases, with 14 bases left in between. This CDR3 is 14 amino acids long. Written as DNA, the CDR3 is TGTGCCAGCAGTGGCTTCGCGGGACTAGAGACCCAGTACTTC. This encodes CASSGFAGLETQYF.

This chain links TRBV28 with TRBJ1-5; 7 nucleotides line up with TRBD1. This CDR3 is 13 amino acids long. Germline V gene sequence: CDR1 MDHEN, CDR2 SYDVKM. V lost 7 bases to trimming and J lost 2 bases; unmatched junction nucleotides: 2. The CDR3 DNA reads as TGTGCCAGCACCGGGACAGGCAATCAGCCCCAGCATTTT. This gives the protein CASTGTGNQPQHF.

This clone was observed a handful of times. V usage is TRBV19 and J usage is TRBJ2-5; 9 bases fit TRBD1. The CDR3 spans 14 residues. V shed 4 bases, J shed 5 bases, and the junction held 5 bases outside the gene matches. Germline loops: CDR1 LNHDA, CDR2 SQIVND (reference sequence). This CDR3 reads CASSTQGAGETQYF. CDR3 DNA: TGTGCCAGTAGTACACAGGGGGCAGGGGAGACCCAGTACTTC.